This is a list of T cell receptor beta chains from one sample in a study of T cell responses to AZD1222 COVID-19 vaccine. This table comes from immunoSEQ multiplex PCR, and its TCRdb copy is limited to in-frame clones, with some not included. The top ten clones hold 1.5% to 2% of a sample with approximately 150,000 clones, 85% to 90% of them seen once. Material: peripheral blood, obtained on day 0 of AZD1222 vaccination. The receptors were gathered from an adult in good health. Each CDR3 is given without its conserved first and last residue. Fields, in order: clone size, J gene, V gene, CDR3 protein. Size is omitted from some rows. Given values are once, few, many or a class for expanded clones.

clone_size: .
j_call: TRBJ2-1
v_call: TRBV7-3
cdr3_aa: ASSSQAYNEQF

clone_size: .
j_call: TRBJ2-1
v_call: TRBV10-3
cdr3_aa: AIRTTGDEQF

clone_size: .
j_call: TRBJ1-1
v_call: TRBV27
cdr3_aa: ASSLEASFSVEAF

clone_size: few
j_call: TRBJ2-7
v_call: TRBV7-3
cdr3_aa: ASLSLAGGRGNEQY

clone_size: .
j_call: TRBJ2-2
v_call: TRBV6-6
cdr3_aa: ASSYSRPRATGELF

clone_size: .
j_call: TRBJ2-2
v_call: TRBV10-1
cdr3_aa: ASSEGLMNTGELF

clone_size: .
j_call: TRBJ1-1
v_call: TRBV6-5
cdr3_aa: ASRPGTANTEAF

clone_size: once
j_call: TRBJ2-2
v_call: TRBV27
cdr3_aa: ASSRTSGRGTGELF

clone_size: .
j_call: TRBJ1-4
v_call: TRBV9
cdr3_aa: ASSAQGKANEKLF

clone_size: .
j_call: TRBJ2-1
v_call: TRBV19
cdr3_aa: ASSSGQAYNEQF

clone_size: .
j_call: TRBJ2-5
v_call: TRBV4-2
cdr3_aa: ASSQDLTSGQETQY

clone_size: .
j_call: TRBJ2-1
v_call: TRBV28
cdr3_aa: ASTTPSGGAGNEQF

clone_size: .
j_call: TRBJ2-4
v_call: TRBV7-2
cdr3_aa: ASSLELRWDIQY

clone_size: .
j_call: TRBJ2-1
v_call: TRBV10-1
cdr3_aa: ASSESGTGRHEQF

clone_size: .
j_call: TRBJ2-7
v_call: TRBV5-4
cdr3_aa: ASSWTSGDYEQY

clone_size: .
j_call: TRBJ1-1
v_call: TRBV2
cdr3_aa: ASFTGNTEAF

clone_size: .
j_call: TRBJ2-3
v_call: TRBV15
cdr3_aa: ATEAGGTDTQY

clone_size: .
j_call: TRBJ1-4
v_call: TRBV19
cdr3_aa: ASSTTGPGEKLF

clone_size: once
j_call: TRBJ2-3
v_call: TRBV9
cdr3_aa: ASSPTSGNTDTQY

clone_size: .
j_call: TRBJ2-5
v_call: TRBV7-7
cdr3_aa: ASSFPGPETQY

clone_size: .
j_call: TRBJ2-7
v_call: TRBV12-3/TRBV12-4
cdr3_aa: ASSLFSRWEQY

clone_size: .
j_call: TRBJ2-1
v_call: TRBV19
cdr3_aa: ASSLGGFEQF

clone_size: .
j_call: TRBJ2-1
v_call: TRBV7-2
cdr3_aa: ASQGLAGYEQF

clone_size: .
j_call: TRBJ1-6
v_call: TRBV30
cdr3_aa: AWSVKGGASYNSPLH

clone_size: .
j_call: TRBJ2-1
v_call: TRBV6-2/TRBV6-3
cdr3_aa: ASSSSGLNNEQF